The 23 T cell receptor beta chains below come from one sample, sequenced in a study of response to subunit inactivated influenza vaccine (dated by TCRdb to the late 2010s). Receptor libraries were prepared by RT-PCR. The instrument given in TCRdb is Illumina HiSeq 2500. TCRdb trimmed the raw reads at Q25, called clones with MiXCR and kept productive beta chains. Entries are consolidated by CDR3 protein sequence, retaining the most common genes and DNA. This sample comprises hundreds of thousands of distinct CDR3 sequences, 7.6% of them detected only once. In total, the top ten clones hold around 13% of the sample. This sample comprised PBMCs from blood, obtained around 25 months after vaccination. These receptors all come from a man between 50 and 75 years old who received an inactivated influenza vaccine. Donor details come from another sample of the same person, matched by shared clones.

The table lists this clonotype with a few counts. The gene calls are TRBV20-1 and TRBJ2-5; TRBD1 aligns across 7 bases. Germline V CDR1 and CDR2: DFQATT, SNEGSKA (reference sequence). This CDR3 spans 14 amino acids. V shed 0 bases and J 4 bases; nucleotides not matched to a gene: 5. CDR3 coding DNA: TGCAGTGCTAGAGATCAAAGGGGGCGAGAGACCCAGTACTTC. As protein: CSARDQRGRETQYF.

The V call is TRBV12-3 or TRBV12-4, the J call TRBJ1-2; 9 bases align to TRBD1. The CDR3 extends over 14 amino acids. Trimming took 5 bases from V and 6 from J; bases not matched to a gene: 7. Written as DNA, the CDR3 is TGTGCCAGCAGTCCACAGGGGGCGCGGGATGGCTACACCTTC. It is translated as CASSPQGARDGYTF.

A few counts support this clonotype. The genes are TRBV20-1 and TRBJ2-7, with 8 bases aligning to TRBD1. The ends lost 5 bases at V and 5 bases at J; junction bases unmatched: 11. The CDR3 runs to 14 residues. CDR1 and CDR2 (germline): DFQATT, SNEGSKA (reference sequence). The CDR3 protein is CSAPWTGSINEQYF. DNA of the CDR3: TGCAGTGCTCCGTGGACAGGGTCAATAAACGAGCAGTACTTC.

This rearrangement joins TRBV14 to TRBJ2-1, with D tentatively TRBD2 (6 bases). The CDR3 loop spans 16 amino acids. Looked up from germline, CDR1 is SGHDN and CDR2 is FVKESK. V was clipped by 5 bases and J by 9 bases, with 23 bases between them. The DNA for the CDR3 is TGTGCCAGCAGCTCACGACTAGAGTACTTTGGAGGTGAGCAGTTCTTC. As protein: CASSSRLEYFGGEQFF.

The genes are TRBV9 and TRBJ2-2, with D possibly matching TRBD2 (6 bases). The germline CDR1 and CDR2 sequences are SGDLS and YYNGEE. CDR3 length: 19 amino acids. V was trimmed by 3 bases and J by 3 bases, leaving 24 bases between them. The CDR3 DNA follows: TGTGCCAGCAGCGAGCCGGGAACCCAAGGCGGGATTTACACCGGGGAGCTGTTTTTT. Its protein product is CASSEPGTQGGIYTGELFF.

J is TRBJ1-2 and V is TRBV20-1, with a tentative D call TRBD1 (6 bases). This CDR3 contains 14 residues. Deletions cut 6 bases from V and 0 bases from J, with 14 bases between. Germline V lookup: CDR1 DFQATT, CDR2 SNEGSKA (reference sequence). In nucleotides, the CDR3 is TGCAGTGCGCATTACAGGGTTTCTAACTATGGCTACACCTTC. The encoded protein is CSAHYRVSNYGYTF.

This clonotype has only a few counts. J is TRBJ2-7 and V is TRBV20-1; TRBD1 agrees at 9 bases. The CDR3 is 13 residues long. The J segment lost 3 bases and the V segment lost 5 bases, leaving 5 bases of the junction unmatched. Germline V gene sequence: CDR1 DFQATT, CDR2 SNEGSKA (reference sequence). The DNA of the CDR3 is TGCAGTGCTGGAGGACAGGGGAACTACGAGCAGTACTTC. It codes for CSAGGQGNYEQYF.

This clonotype was detected many times. The rearrangement uses TRBV7-2 and TRBJ1-3, with D possibly TRBD1 on 6 matching bases. Germline values: CDR1 SGHTA, CDR2 FQGNSA. The ends were cut back, 5 bases at V and 4 bases at J, with 15 bases in the middle. This CDR3 has 15 amino acids. As DNA, the CDR3 is TGTGCCAGCAGCCTACAGGGTATCGCCGGAAACACCATATATTTT. It specifies CASSLQGIAGNTIYF.

This clonotype was counted at least ten times. The chain couples TRBV4-1 to TRBJ1-5; D remains ambiguous. Deletions cut 1 base from V and 5 bases from J, with 18 bases between. This CDR3 spans 17 amino acids. From germline, CDR1 is MGHRA and CDR2 YSYEKL. CDR3 region: CASSQAPPDGGHQPQHF. The CDR3 nucleotides are TGCGCCAGCAGCCAAGCCCCGCCGGACGGCGGACATCAGCCCCAGCATTTT.

This clonotype was detected only a few times. V is TRBV28 and J is TRBJ2-4; D call uncertain. The germline CDR1 and CDR2 sequences are MDHEN and SYDVKM. The length of the CDR3 is 17 residues. The V gene lost 2 bases and the J gene lost 1 base, with 15 bases spanning the gap. CDR3 protein: CASSLIAPDRAKNIQYF. CDR3 nucleotide sequence: TGTGCCAGCAGTTTAATCGCCCCGGACCGGGCCAAAAACATTCAGTACTTC.

This sequence joins TRBV7-8 and TRBJ2-7, with 14 bases matching TRBD2. Trimming at V came to 1 base and at J to 0 bases, leaving 2 bases not matched to a gene. This CDR3 has 17 residues. The germline gives CDR1 SGHVS, CDR2 FQNEAQ. The CDR3 reads CASSLGGLAGASYEQYF. The CDR3 DNA reads as TGTGCCAGCAGCTTAGGGGGACTAGCGGGAGCCTCCTACGAGCAGTACTTC. Supplemented by reference TRBV7-8 and TRBJ2-7, the full variable domain reads GAGVSQSPRYKVAKRGQDVALRCDPISGHVSLFWYQQALGQGPEFLTYFQNEAQLDKSGLPSDRFFAERPEGSVSTLKIQRTQQEDSAVYLCASSLGGLAGASYEQYFGPGTRLTVT.

CDR3: CASSLERVNEQFF. In DNA form, the CDR3 reads TGTGCCAGCAGCTTAGAACGGGTAAATGAGCAGTTCTTC. V is TRBV11-2 and J is TRBJ2-1; D unresolved. The V end lost 0 bases, the J end lost 7 bases, and 7 bases lay between the germline ends. The V gene's germline CDR1 is SGHAT and CDR2 FQNNGV. This CDR3 has 13 amino acids. The full variable domain, with the rest looked up from reference TRBV11-2 and TRBJ2-1, is EAGVAQSPRYKIIEKRQSVAFWCNPISGHATLYWYQQILGQGPKLLIQFQNNGVVDDSQLPKDRFSAERLKGVDSTLKIQPAKLEDSAVYLCASSLERVNEQFFGPGTRLTVL.

This clonotype was found many times. The V call is TRBV12-3 or TRBV12-4, the J call TRBJ2-1, with D unresolved. The CDR3 has 11 residues. The V gene lost 4 bases and the J gene lost 9 bases, with 7 bases spanning the gap. CDR3 in DNA: TGTGCCAGCAGTTCAGGTATTGAGCAGTTCTTC. This translates into CASSSGIEQFF.

This clonotype was counted many times. The genes are TRBV12-3 or TRBV12-4 and TRBJ1-6; no clear D. The CDR3 length is 16 residues. V was shortened by 8 bases and J by 3 bases, with 17 bases between the two germline ends. The CDR3 reads CASQSDSYGYNSPLHF. Here the CDR3 DNA reads TGTGCCAGCCAGTCGGACTCCTATGGCTATAATTCACCCCTCCACTTT.

The chain has TRBV15 and TRBJ2-1; unclear D gene. This CDR3 region has 12 residues. V was shortened by 1 base and J by 6 bases, with 4 bases between the two germline ends. Germline lookup yields CDR1 LNHNV and CDR2 YYDKDF (reference sequence). This CDR3 is CATSRGINEQFF. CDR3 bases: TGTGCCACCAGCAGAGGCATCAATGAGCAGTTCTTC.

The J gene is TRBJ1-1, the V gene TRBV5-1, with a weak D call TRBD1 (6 bases). V gave up 4 bases and J gave up 0 bases, with 13 bases separating them. Germline V CDR1 and CDR2: SGHRS, YFSETQ. The CDR3 is 15 residues long. CDR3 amino acids: CASSRDRPMNTEAFF. CDR3 coding DNA: TGCGCCAGCAGCCGAGACAGGCCCATGAACACTGAAGCTTTCTTT.

The chain carries TRBV7-6 and TRBJ2-2, with no clear D. Per germline, CDR1 SGHVS and CDR2 FNYEAQ. There are 14 residues in the CDR3. The V and J ends lost 8 bases and 1 base respectively, with 11 bases between them. CDR3 in amino acids: CASVGSRNTGELFF. CDR3 in DNA: TGTGCCAGCGTGGGGTCTCGGAACACCGGGGAGCTGTTTTTT.

This clonotype was counted many times. This chain connects TRBV28 to TRBJ1-2, with D perhaps TRBD1 (5 bases). The ends were cut back, 8 bases at V and 4 bases at J, with 20 bases in the middle. This CDR3 is 15 amino acids long. CDR1 MDHEN and CDR2 SYDVKM come from the germline V gene. The CDR3 DNA reads as TGTGCCAGCCATGCCGGGACCCGGCGAGGCTATGGCTACACCTTC. This gives the protein CASHAGTRRGYGYTF.

This clonotype has just one count. The chain uses TRBV7-7 and TRBJ1-2, with D perhaps matching TRBD1 (5 bases). The ends were cut back, 0 bases at V and 7 bases at J, with 12 bases in the middle. CDR3 length equals 14 residues. From germline, CDR1 is SSHAT and CDR2 FNYEAQ (reference sequence). The CDR3 loop reads CASSLAGRTTGYTF. The CDR3 DNA follows: TGTGCCAGCAGCTTAGCGGGACGGACGACTGGCTACACCTTC.

This clonotype has only a few counts. The rearrangement uses TRBV4-1 and TRBJ2-5; possible D gene TRBD2, 6 bases. CDR1 and CDR2 (germline): MGHRA, YSYEKL. This CDR3 comprises 15 residues. V dropped 1 base and J dropped 5 bases, with 14 bases sitting between them. CDR3 loop: CASSQGRGIRETQYF. DNA of the CDR3: TGCGCCAGCAGCCAAGGTCGGGGGATCCGGGAGACCCAGTACTTC.

This clonotype came up a few times. The rearrangement links TRBV20-1 to TRBJ2-1; 10 bases agree with TRBD2. The length of the CDR3 is 15 residues. From germline, CDR1 is DFQATT and CDR2 SNEGSKA (reference sequence). The junction had 8 bases not matched to a gene; V was cut back by 6 bases and J by 3 bases. The DNA for the CDR3 is TGCAGTGCGCAGATGACTAGCGGGTACTACAATGAGCAGTTCTTC. As protein: CSAQMTSGYYNEQFF.

This clonotype was seen a few times. The V and J genes are TRBV4-3 and TRBJ1-2; perhaps TRBD1 as D (5 bases). CDR1 and CDR2 from the germline V gene are LGHNA and YSLEER. The CDR3 consists of 15 residues. The V end was cut by 4 bases, the J end by 7 bases, with 19 bases between. The CDR3 region has the DNA TGCGCCAGCAGCCGAGCCGTAACTGGTCAGGGTGGCTACACCTTC. It specifies CASSRAVTGQGGYTF.

This clonotype was detected many times. V gene TRBV10-3 combines with J gene TRBJ1-5; a weak D match, TRBD1 (6 bases). V shed 5 bases and J shed 4 bases, with 9 bases lying between them. CDR1 is ENHRY, CDR2 SYGVKD, per germline. The CDR3 totals 13 residues. CDR3 in amino acids: CAISLDRNQPQHF. Here the CDR3 DNA reads TGTGCCATCAGTTTGGACAGAAATCAGCCCCAGCATTTT.